This T cell receptor (beta chain) was sequenced during a study of metastatic and nonmetastatic thyroid tumors. This CDR3 has 13 residues. Germline CDR1 and CDR2: MDHEN and SYDVKM. V was trimmed by 2 bases and J by 11 bases, leaving 13 bases between them. TCRdb redid the clone calls on the PCR reads using MiXCR. The sample lists roughly 40,000 clones, 9.5% to 13% occurring once. Treatment of any kind had been given to no patient before thyroid surgery. This TCR was recovered from a male donor with papillary thyroid cancer or a benign thyroid nodule (not recorded which). Some clones in this sample may be carry-over from other donors' samples. The sample was blood. J is TRBJ2-1 and V is TRBV28, with D possibly matching TRBD2 (6 bases). CDR3 nucleotides: TGTGCCAGCAGTTTAGACCCGGGACTGAAGCAGTTCTTC. It encodes CASSLDPGLKQFF.